Below are 20 T cell receptor beta chains sequenced from a single sample in a study of a mutant IDH1 vaccine in newly diagnosed glioma (dated by TCRdb to about 2021). What the time point label conveys for this sample: week 35, safety follow-up. Each vaccine dose, consisting of 300 ug of a 20-mer mutant IDH1 peptide in Montanide, was administered subcutaneously with topical imiquimod. Library preparation used the immunoSEQ multiplex PCR assay. The source is immuneACCESS, and TCRdb retained only in-frame sequences with V and J called. Part of the clones is not carried over; for the studies checked, unresolved V genes explain less than half of this, and the remainder is unexplained. A total of roughly 50,000 clones appear in this sample, roughly 80% of them only once. Jointly, the top ten make up around 3.9% of the sample. These receptors are not linked to any known antigen. The specimen comprised PBMCs, sampled from a glioma patient whose treatment included an IDH1 peptide vaccine. The receptors were gathered from a woman younger than 35 with glioma.

This rearrangement joins TRBV5-1 to TRBJ2-1, with D possibly matching TRBD2 (7 bases). Germline values: CDR1 SGHRS, CDR2 YFSETQ. V was cut by 4 bases and J by 5 bases, with 16 bases left in between. The CDR3 has 15 amino acids. DNA of the CDR3: TGCGCCAGCAGCCAGGGGAGGGCGCGGGACAATGAGCAGTTCTTC. It codes for CASSQGRARDNEQFF.

The chain has TRBV13 and TRBJ2-5; TRBD2 agrees at 10 bases. J lost 4 bases, V lost 3 bases, and 2 bases had no gene match. The CDR3 is made up of 14 amino acids. Germline CDR1 and CDR2: PRHDT and FYEKMQ (reference sequence). This chain's CDR3 is CASSFTSGTETQYF. CDR3 bases: TGTGCCAGCAGCTTCACTAGCGGGACAGAGACCCAGTACTTC.

The chain joins TRBV5-4 to TRBJ1-2; the D gene is possibly TRBD1 (6 bases). The V gene lost 4 bases and the J gene lost 7 bases, with 14 bases spanning the gap. The CDR3 is 13 residues long. CDR1 SGHNT and CDR2 YYREEE come from the germline V gene (reference sequence). The CDR3 protein is CASSQNGGGGYTF. CDR3 bases: TGTGCCAGCAGCCAGAATGGGGGCGGTGGCTACACCTTC.

The chain links TRBV5-4 to TRBJ2-5, with 8 bases lining up with TRBD2. Trimming removed 4 bases from V and 4 bases from J; junction bases left unmatched: 3. This CDR3 comprises 13 residues. Germline CDR1 and CDR2: SGHNT and YYREEE (reference sequence). The CDR3 DNA reads TGTGCCAGCAGCCCGGGACTAGTAGAGACCCAGTACTTC. Its protein product is CASSPGLVETQYF.

The rearrangement uses TRBV13 and TRBJ1-5; 8 bases are a match to TRBD1. Germline values: CDR1 PRHDT, CDR2 FYEKMQ (reference sequence). This CDR3 spans 15 amino acids. With V trimmed by 4 bases and J by 2 bases, 4 bases remained unmatched. CDR3 DNA: TGTGCCAGCAGCTACGGACAGGGTGGCAATCAGCCCCAGCATTTT. The encoded protein is CASSYGQGGNQPQHF.

The rearrangement joins TRBV4-1 to TRBJ2-6; no reliable D call. Looked up from germline, CDR1 is MGHRA and CDR2 is YSYEKL. Trimming pared 1 base from V and 0 bases from J, leaving 10 bases between. This CDR3 is 17 amino acids long. CDR3 DNA sequence: TGCGCCAGCAGCCAAGTTCGAAGCAGCTCTGGGGCCAACGTCCTGACTTTC. Its protein is CASSQVRSSSGANVLTF.

The V and J genes are TRBV4-2 and TRBJ2-3; 7 bases map to TRBD2. J was trimmed by 0 bases and V by 2 bases; bases with no gene match: 5. Germline values: CDR1 LGHNA, CDR2 YNFKEQ. This CDR3 region has 16 residues. Written as DNA, the CDR3 is TGTGCCAGCAGCCAACCCCCGGGGGGTAGCACAGATACGCAGTATTTT. Its translation is CASSQPPGGSTDTQYF.

Of note for this clone: The sample holds other DNA sequences that translate to the same CDR3. The chain is built from TRBV20-1 and TRBJ2-5; D gene unclear. The CDR3 is 11 amino acids. Germline V gene sequence: CDR1 DFQATT, CDR2 SNEGSKA (reference sequence). Between the trimmed V and J ends, which lost 2 bases and 5 bases, there was a span of 6 bases. Written as DNA, the CDR3 is TGCAGTGCTAGATCCGGGGAGACCCAGTACTTC. This encodes CSARSGETQYF.

This chain connects TRBV9 to TRBJ2-7; possibly TRBD1 for D (6 bases). The CDR3 length is 14 residues. Germline V gives CDR1 SGDLS, CDR2 YYNGEE. Trimming took off 0 bases at V and 2 bases at J, with 9 bases between the two ends. CDR3: CASSVDQGPYEQYF. In DNA form, the CDR3 reads TGTGCCAGCAGCGTAGATCAGGGGCCCTACGAGCAGTACTTC.

A few counts support this clone. The chain recombines TRBV10-3 with TRBJ1-1; 9 bases are shared with TRBD1. V shed 2 bases and J 5 bases; nucleotides not matched to a gene: 3. Germline V gene lookup returns CDR1 ENHRY and CDR2 SYGVKD. This CDR3 has 14 amino acids. Written as DNA, the CDR3 is TGTGCCATCAGTGAGGACAGGGGGGGAACTGAAGCTTTCTTT. Amino acids: CAISEDRGGTEAFF.

The rearrangement uses TRBV18 and TRBJ2-7; D is unclear. Germline V gives CDR1 KGHSH, CDR2 LQKENI. Between the trimmed V and J ends, which lost 3 bases and 2 bases, there was a span of 11 bases. The CDR3 has 14 residues. CDR3 sequence reads: CASSPPASAYEQYF. The CDR3 DNA follows: TGTGCCAGCTCACCCCCTGCCTCCGCCTACGAGCAGTACTTC.

The chain joins TRBV2 to TRBJ1-2; D is possibly TRBD1 (5 bases). The V end lost 6 bases, the J end lost 5 bases, and 13 bases lay between the germline ends. The CDR3 covers 13 residues. The germline V gene encodes CDR1 SNHLY and CDR2 FYNNEI. The CDR3 DNA reads as TGTGCCAGCAGAAATGGGGGGGGGTATGGCTACACCTTC. This gives the protein CASRNGGGYGYTF. Based on the CDR3 plus reference TRBV2 and TRBJ1-2, the full variable domain is EPEVTQTPSHQVTQMGQEVILRCVPISNHLYFYWYRQILGQKVEFLVSFYNNEISEKSEIFDDQFSVERPDGSNFTLKIRSTKLEDSAMYFCASRNGGGYGYTFGSGTRLTVV.

This clone was seen a single time. The chain uses TRBV6-6 and TRBJ2-5, with D perhaps TRBD1 or TRBD2 (5 bases each). The CDR3 length is 14 residues. Trimming took 4 bases from V and 2 from J, leaving 11 bases between them. Germline V CDR1 and CDR2: MNHNY, SVGAGI (reference sequence). In DNA form, the CDR3 reads TGTGCCAGCAGTTCCACGGGGCAGCAAGAGACCCAGTACTTC. Amino acid sequence: CASSSTGQQETQYF.

This clone was found a few times. The chain is built from TRBV6-1 and TRBJ1-1; 10 nucleotides align to TRBD1. The V segment lost 4 bases and the J segment 5 bases; nucleotides outside the gene matches: 4. Germline loops: CDR1 MNHNS, CDR2 SASEGT. CDR3 length equals 14 residues. CDR3 in DNA: TGTGCCAGCAGTGCGGGACAGGGGAGGACTGAAGCTTTCTTT. It encodes CASSAGQGRTEAFF.

CDR3: CASSPMGGTYNEQFF. The CDR3 DNA reads TGCGCCAGCAGCCCTATGGGGGGGACCTACAATGAGCAGTTCTTC. The chain joins TRBV4-3 to TRBJ2-1, with 7 bases fitting TRBD2. Germline CDR1 reads LGHNA; CDR2 reads YSLEER. CDR3 size: 15 residues. Trimming at V came to 4 bases and at J to 2 bases, leaving 5 bases not matched to a gene.

As regards this clone: At one end, the junction sequence differs from germline, possibly due to a read error. The chain combines TRBV10-3 with TRBJ1-1; a weak D match, TRBD1 (6 bases). Looked up from germline, CDR1 is ENHRY and CDR2 is SYGVKD. CDR3 length equals 11 residues. CDR3 nucleotides: TGTGCCATCAGTGGACAGGCTGAGGCTTTCTTT. Amino acids: CAISGQAEAFF.

The V gene is TRBV11-2, the J gene TRBJ2-5; D is undetermined. Deletions cut 1 base from V and 0 bases from J, with 6 bases between. There are 14 residues in the CDR3. Germline CDR1 is SGHAT and CDR2 is FQNNGV. DNA for the CDR3: TGTGCCAGCAGCTTAGGGGTCCACCAAGAGACCCAGTACTTC. Protein sequence: CASSLGVHQETQYF.

This sequence joins TRBV7-9 and TRBJ1-1; no clear D. Germline CDR1 and CDR2: SEHNR and FQNEAQ (reference sequence). Trimming took 1 base from V and 6 from J, leaving 9 bases between them. This CDR3 has 13 residues. The CDR3, as DNA: TGTGCCAGCAGCTTAGAGTACCCGGCTGAAGCTTTCTTT. Amino acid sequence: CASSLEYPAEAFF.

This rearrangement joins TRBV28 to TRBJ2-1, with 8 bases fitting TRBD2. Germline CDR1 MDHEN, CDR2 SYDVKM. CDR3 length: 15 amino acids. V dropped 3 bases and J dropped 8; count of bases not matched to a gene: 9. In DNA, the CDR3 is TGTGCCAGCAGTTTGGAACTCGGACTAGCTCATGAGCAGTTCTTC. Protein product: CASSLELGLAHEQFF.

This clone showed up just a few times. The V call is TRBV6-1, the J call TRBJ2-7; D possibly corresponds to TRBD2 (5 bases). CDR1 is MNHNS, CDR2 SASEGT, per germline. V was shortened by 8 bases and J by 0 bases, with 14 bases between the two germline ends. The CDR3 contains 14 residues. CDR3 sequence reads: CASFRDTTSYEQYF. The DNA for the CDR3 is TGTGCCAGCTTCCGGGATACAACCTCCTACGAGCAGTACTTC.